The T cell receptor beta chain under discussion was sequenced for a study of blood T cell repertoires in COVID-19. The overall study: Samples taken during acute and convalescent COVID-19 were collected in the United States, Italy and Spain. T cells, B-cell-depleted T cells, or PBMCs supplied cDNA or gDNA.

Profiled with immunoSEQ multiplex PCR; TCRdb holds only in-frame clones, not every one. The sample carries roughly 260,000 clones, around nine tenths recorded once. CDR1 is SGHNT and CDR2 is YYREEE in the germline V gene (reference sequence). V shed 4 bases and J 1 base; nucleotides not matched to a gene: 12. The CDR3 runs 18 residues. The sequenced sample was peripheral blood. The origin of this receptor is a man between 35 and 55 years old who had recovered from COVID-19. The chain employs TRBV5-4 and TRBJ2-3; TRBD2 aligns across 10 bases. CDR3: CASSPWQRGGLGTDTQYF. The CDR3 DNA reads as TGTGCCAGCAGCCCATGGCAGCGGGGGGGCTTGGGCACAGATACGCAGTATTTT.